This T cell receptor (beta chain) was captured by sequencing in a study of vaccination and CD4 T cells after COVID-19. Study-wide results and limits: Detection of a median around 85% of reactive clones in convalescent patients was confined to the period after vaccination. The median count of SARS-CoV-2-reactive clonotypes rose from roughly 21 to 40, not significantly.

Germline V gene sequence: CDR1 LNHDA, CDR2 SQIVND (reference sequence). CDR3 length: 13 residues. Trimming shortened V by 1 base and J by 3 bases, and 4 bases separated the two germline ends. Details on this clonotype: No antigen is known for it.

Specified treatment: roughly 11-day PBMC culture with coronavirus spike peptide pools or control peptides (ViraFEST assay). These CD4+ T cells came from an unexposed donor, sampled before the COVID-19 pandemic (2011-2018). Expanded clonotypes were found by TCR sequencing after peptide-pool stimulation (ViraFEST). Four cold-coronavirus spikes and SARS-CoV-2 S/N served to probe CD4+ T cells taken from unexposed donors, cells permitting. The Oncomine TCR Beta short-read assay was applied to DNA of cultured CD4+ T cells. MiXCR, run by TCRdb on the PCR reads, gives a single entry per CDR3 protein. This table has around 9,500 distinct CDR3 sequences, approximately 35% appearing once.

This TCR was sampled from a human donor in good health. Sequencing input: CD4+ T cells from blood, cultured in vitro. The rearrangement links TRBV19 to TRBJ1-5; D is unclear. The CDR3 DNA reads as TGTGCCAGTAGTATAGGCGTCAATCAGCCCCAGCATTTT. It specifies CASSIGVNQPQHF.